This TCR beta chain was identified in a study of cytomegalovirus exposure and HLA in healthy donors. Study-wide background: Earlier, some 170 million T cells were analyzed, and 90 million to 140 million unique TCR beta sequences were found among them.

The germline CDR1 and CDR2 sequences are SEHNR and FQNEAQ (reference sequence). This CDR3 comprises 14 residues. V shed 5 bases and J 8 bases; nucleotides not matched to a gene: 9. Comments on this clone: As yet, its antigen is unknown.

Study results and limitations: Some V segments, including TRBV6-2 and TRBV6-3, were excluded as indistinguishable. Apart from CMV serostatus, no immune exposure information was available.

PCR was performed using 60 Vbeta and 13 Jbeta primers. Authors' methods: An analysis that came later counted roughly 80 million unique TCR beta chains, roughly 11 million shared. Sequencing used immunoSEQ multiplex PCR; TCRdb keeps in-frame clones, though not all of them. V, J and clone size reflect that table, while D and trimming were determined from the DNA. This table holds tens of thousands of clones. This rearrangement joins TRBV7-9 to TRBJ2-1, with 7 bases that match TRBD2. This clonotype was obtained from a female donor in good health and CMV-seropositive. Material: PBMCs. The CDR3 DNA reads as TGTGCCAGCAGCAGCAAGGGAGGGGCCTATGAGCAGTTCTTC. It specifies CASSSKGGAYEQFF.